A single sample is the source of the 20 T cell receptor beta chains below, sequenced in a study of T cell clonality in common variable immunodeficiency. Assay: immunoSEQ multiplex PCR; the TCRdb copy retains only in-frame clones and omits some. The sample shows about 35,000 clones, none of them appearing just once. The sequencing sample was made of peripheral blood mononuclear cells. All receptors come from a person aged 18 to 70 in good health.

This clone was observed many times. The missing CDR3 end, 3 residues past where the read stops, is filled in from the germline J gene. Additional DNA sequences in this sample encode the identical CDR3. The rearrangement links TRBV9 to TRBJ1-1; 7 bases line up with TRBD1. With V trimmed by 0 bases and J by 2 bases, 10 bases remained unmatched. This CDR3 contains 17 residues. Germline V gene sequence: CDR1 SGDLS, CDR2 YYNGEE. CDR3 sequence reads: CASSVEGIQGGNTEAFF. The sequenced part of the CDR3 DNA is TGTGCCAGCAGCGTAGAAGGGATTCAGGGGGGAAACACTGAA.

This clone was seen ten or more times. The CDR3 goes on 3 residues after the read ends, and that part is filled in from the germline J gene. The rearrangement joins TRBV6-1 to TRBJ1-2; D is possibly TRBD1 (6 bases). The CDR3 loop spans 13 amino acids. CDR1 is MNHNS and CDR2 is SASEGT in the germline V gene. The V and J ends lost 3 bases and 7 bases respectively, with 12 bases between them. The CDR3 DNA, read in part, is TGTGCCAGCAGTGAGAAGCAGGGGTCTGGC. Its translation: CASSEKQGSG. The CDR3 in full is CASSEKQGSGYTF.

This clone was seen at least ten times. The sequence runs out 3 residues before the end of the CDR3; the remainder is reconstructed from the germline J gene. The chain recombines TRBV12-3 or TRBV12-4 with TRBJ2-3; TRBD1 or TRBD2 may be the D gene (6 bases each). V was shortened by 3 bases and J by 3 bases, with 10 bases between the two germline ends. This CDR3 is 14 amino acids long. This chain's CDR3 is CASSFTGRTDTQYF. The sequenced CDR3 bases are TGTGCCAGCAGTTTTACAGGGAGGACAGATACG.

This clone has only a few counts. Since a much larger clone is just one base distant, this may be a read error. The read ends 3 residues shy of where the CDR3 ends; the end is completed using the germline J gene. The chain employs TRBV7-2 and TRBJ1-3, with D possibly being TRBD1 (5 bases). V was pared by 0 bases and J by 4 bases, with 7 bases between. The CDR3 is 14 amino acids. The germline gives CDR1 SGHTA, CDR2 FQGNSA. The CDR3 bases that were read are TGTGCCAGCAGCTTAGCAGGGGCCGGAAACACC. Amino acid sequence: CASSLAGAGNT. The complete CDR3 protein is CASSLAGAGNTIYF.

This clone occurred many times. The CDR3 end falls 3 residues outside the read, so it is completed with the germline J gene. V is TRBV7-8 and J is TRBJ2-3; the D gene is possibly TRBD1 (7 bases). CDR3 length: 18 amino acids. Trimming took 4 bases from V and 5 from J, leaving 25 bases between them. CDR1 SGHVS and CDR2 FQNEAQ come from the germline V gene. This CDR3 is CASSSNRETGLERDTQYF. The sequenced CDR3 bases are TGTGCCAGCAGCTCCAATCGGGAGACAGGGTTAGAGAGAGATACG.

In its sample, this clone was seen many times. The CDR3 extends 3 residues past the end of the read, so its final part is completed from the germline J gene. The rearrangement joins TRBV6-1 to TRBJ2-3, with 9 bases identical to TRBD2. The length of the CDR3 is 15 residues. The germline V gene encodes CDR1 MNHNS and CDR2 SASEGT. The covered CDR3 bases are TGTGCCAGCAGTGAAAGTCTAGCGGGACAAGAGACG. Translation gives CASSESLAGQET. The full-length CDR3 reads as CASSESLAGQETQYF.

This clone was seen more than once but under ten times. Sequencing ends 3 residues short of the CDR3 end; the germline J gene provides the rest. This chain joins TRBV7-8 and TRBJ2-7; TRBD2 matches at 12 bases. The CDR3 is made up of 15 amino acids. J was trimmed by 0 bases and V by 5 bases; bases with no gene match: 2. Germline CDR1 is SGHVS and CDR2 is FQNEAQ. The covered CDR3 bases are TGTGCCAGCAGCGCGACTAGCGGGAGCTCCTACGAG. It specifies CASSATSGSSYE. The complete CDR3 sequence is CASSATSGSSYEQYF.

This clone occurred a few times. The read stops 3 residues short of the end of the CDR3; the missing end is completed from the germline J gene. This chain joins TRBV5-4 and TRBJ1-6; D remains ambiguous. Per the germline V gene, CDR1 is SGHNT and CDR2 is YYREEE (reference sequence). This CDR3 is 16 amino acids long. Deletions cut 3 bases from V and 7 bases from J, with 17 bases between. This chain's CDR3 is CASSSTGLGPNSPLHF. CDR3 DNA, as far as it was read: TGTGCCAGCAGCTCCACTGGACTCGGGCCCAATTCACCC.

This clone was seen ten or more times. CDR3 region: CASSFRQDPDQPQHF. The DNA read from the CDR3 is TGTGCCAGCAGCTTTCGACAGGACCCAGATCAGCCC. The chain combines TRBV7-9 with TRBJ1-5; D is perhaps TRBD1 (6 bases). The DNA ends 3 residues before the CDR3 does, and the rest of the CDR3 is filled in from the germline J gene. Germline V gene lookup returns CDR1 SEHNR and CDR2 FQNEAQ (reference sequence). This CDR3 is 15 amino acids long. V shed 3 bases and J shed 5 bases, with 14 bases lying between them.

This clone was seen repeatedly, ten times or more. CDR3 loop: CASSLQVSGANVLTF. CDR3 DNA, as far as it was read: TGCGCCAGCAGCTTACAGGTCTCTGGGGCCAACGTC. V usage is TRBV5-1 and J usage is TRBJ2-6; possible D gene TRBD1, 5 bases. The missing CDR3 end, 3 residues past where the read stops, is filled in from the germline J gene. The germline CDR1 and CDR2 sequences are SGHRS and YFSETQ. V lost 2 bases, J lost 0 bases, and 6 bases lay in between. This CDR3 is built from 15 residues.

This clone was seen ten or more times. The read terminates 3 residues before the CDR3 end, so the remaining end is supplied by the germline J gene. The V and J genes are TRBV11-3 and TRBJ2-3, with TRBD2 as a possible D gene (6 bases). The germline V gene encodes CDR1 SGHNT and CDR2 YENEEA. V shed 7 bases and J shed 0 bases, with 11 bases lying between them. The CDR3 loop spans 14 amino acids. CDR3 DNA (partial): TGTGCCAGCAAACGCGGGGCTAGCACAGATACG. This sequence encodes CASKRGASTDT. The complete CDR3 sequence is CASKRGASTDTQYF.

This clone was seen at least ten times. The DNA ends 3 residues before the CDR3 does, and the rest of the CDR3 is filled in from the germline J gene. V and J are TRBV2 and TRBJ2-7; TRBD1 agrees at 8 bases. The CDR3 runs 14 residues. J gave up 1 base and V 6 bases, and 5 bases lay outside the gene matches. Germline lookup yields CDR1 SNHLY and CDR2 FYNNEI. The CDR3 DNA, read in part, is TGTGCCAGCAGGGACAGGGAGTTGTCCTACGAG. Protein: CASRDRELSYE. The entire CDR3 reads CASRDRELSYEQYF.

The table lists this clone with many counts. The read terminates 3 residues before the CDR3 end, so the remaining end is supplied by the germline J gene. The chain couples TRBV20-1 to TRBJ2-7; TRBD2 matches at 11 bases. The length of the CDR3 is 15 residues. V was clipped by 5 bases and J by 4 bases; unmatched bases: 10. Per germline, CDR1 DFQATT and CDR2 SNEGSKA (reference sequence). Incomplete CDR3 DNA: TGCAGTGCTCCTCCCCAGACTAGCGGGACGTACGAG. Protein sequence: CSAPPQTSGTYE. The entire CDR3 is CSAPPQTSGTYEQYF.

Concerning this clone: A much larger clone differs by one base, so this may be a read error. The missing CDR3 end, 3 residues past where the read stops, is filled in from the germline J gene. The chain combines TRBV6-2 or TRBV6-3 with TRBJ2-3, with D possibly TRBD2 on 7 matching bases. This CDR3 contains 15 residues. CDR1 is MNHEY, CDR2 SVGEGT, per germline. CDR3 amino acids: CASSLGGAGNQPQYF. The part of the CDR3 DNA that was read is TGTGCCAGCAGTCTAGGGGGGGCTGGCAATCAGCCG.

This clone was seen repeatedly, ten times or more. The read finishes 3 residues shy of the CDR3 end, and the germline J gene is used to complete it. The chain carries TRBV5-1 and TRBJ2-6, with 9 positions matching TRBD2. The CDR3 runs to 16 residues. The germline V gene has CDR1 SGHRS and CDR2 YFSETQ. The ends lost 3 bases at V and 3 bases at J; junction bases unmatched: 4. The CDR3 protein is CASSWAGGRGANVLTF. The covered CDR3 bases are TGCGCCAGCAGCTGGGCGGGGGGGCGTGGGGCCAACGTC.

This clone was seen many times. The read halts 3 residues ahead of the CDR3 end, with the missing end drawn from the germline J gene. The chain uses TRBV6-1 and TRBJ2-1; the match to TRBD2 covers 11 bases. Trimming cost V 3 bases and J 6 bases; bases outside gene matches: 4. Germline values: CDR1 MNHNS, CDR2 SASEGT. The length of the CDR3 is 15 residues. CDR3 bases read: TGTGCCAGCAGTGAGGGGCTAGCGGGAGGCAATGAG. Translated, it gives CASSEGLAGGNE. The complete CDR3 reads CASSEGLAGGNEQFF.

This clone was recorded many times. The CDR3 end is not reached by the read, which stops 3 residues before it; the germline J gene fills it in. The rearrangement joins TRBV5-8 to TRBJ2-3, with D hard to call. Germline CDR1 and CDR2: SGHTS and YDEGEE. The CDR3 runs 14 residues. The V and J ends lost 0 bases and 4 bases respectively, with 9 bases between them. CDR3 protein: CASSLEAFADTQYF. Incomplete CDR3 DNA: TGTGCCAGCAGCTTGGAAGCATTCGCAGATACG.

This clone has ten or more counts. From the germline J gene comes the end of the CDR3, since the read stops 3 residues before it. The rearrangement joins TRBV19 to TRBJ2-7; TRBD2 agrees at 8 bases. This CDR3 spans 16 amino acids. V trimming: 7 bases; J trimming: 4 bases; junction bases outside the gene matches: 15. CDR1 and CDR2 (germline): LNHDA, SQIVND (reference sequence). The CDR3 here is CASMEGPRAGGYEQYF. The sequenced part of the CDR3 DNA is TGTGCCAGTATGGAAGGGCCGAGGGCGGGAGGATACGAG.

Many counts were recorded for this clone. The CDR3 DNA, read in part, is TGTGCCAGTAGTATCAACAGGGGAGGTACTGAA. This codes for CASSINRGGTE. In full, the CDR3 reads CASSINRGGTEAFF. This chain links TRBV19 with TRBJ1-1, with TRBD1 matching 7 bases. Read coverage stops 3 residues before the CDR3 terminus; the germline J gene supplies the remainder. CDR3 length: 14 amino acids. Trimming took 3 bases from V and 5 from J; bases not matched to a gene: 6. Germline V CDR1 and CDR2: LNHDA, SQIVND (reference sequence).

The table lists this clone with many counts. The read gets to within 3 residues of the CDR3 end, and the germline J gene fills in the rest. This chain links TRBV11-2 with TRBJ2-7, with D possibly TRBD1 on 6 matching bases. The CDR3 sequence is 15 residues long. The germline V and J ends were trimmed by 5 bases and 0 bases, with 14 bases remaining between them. CDR1 is SGHAT, CDR2 FQNNGV, per germline. CDR3 loop: CASSLRTAPSYEQYF. CDR3 bases read: TGTGCCAGCAGCCTCAGGACAGCACCCTCCTACGAG.